These T cell receptor beta chains were read from a single sample in a study of T cell responses to AZD1222 COVID-19 vaccine. TCRdb keeps only in-frame clones here, not all; method: immunoSEQ multiplex PCR. The sample yields around 95,000 clones, about 87% seen once. Sequencing was performed on peripheral blood, taken on day 0 of AZD1222 vaccination. The source is an adult in good health. Both conserved end residues are part of each CDR3. The order of the fields is D gene, clone size, V gene, J gene, CDR3 DNA, CDR3 protein. The D gene is left open where the match is weak. A row's size may be missing; if present it is once, few, many or a size class.

D: TRBD1; size: once; V: TRBV5-6; J: TRBJ1-5; DNA: TGTGCCAGCAGCAATGACAGGGGGAATAGCAATCAGCCCCAGCATTTT; CDR3: CASSNDRGNSNQPQHF
D: -; size: few; V: TRBV7-2; J: TRBJ1-1; DNA: TGTGCCAGCAGCTTATCCATTACAGGGAACACTGAAGCTTTCTTT; CDR3: CASSLSITGNTEAFF
D: -; size: once; V: TRBV4-1; J: TRBJ1-5; DNA: TGCGCCAGCAGCCAATTGGGGTGGAGCAATCAGCCCCAGCATTTT; CDR3: CASSQLGWSNQPQHF
D: TRBD1; size: -; V: TRBV5-1; J: TRBJ1-2; DNA: TGCGCCAGCAGCGACACAGGGGGCCTCGGTTATGGCTACACCTTC; CDR3: CASSDTGGLGYGYTF
D: -; size: -; V: TRBV4-3; J: TRBJ2-7; DNA: TGCGCCAGCAGCCAAGATCTCGGCCAGGCGGATTTCTACGAGCAGTACTTC; CDR3: CASSQDLGQADFYEQYF
D: -; size: -; V: TRBV7-9; J: TRBJ1-4; DNA: TGTGCCAGCAGCCGACGCGCAGGGCCAGCAACTAATGAAAAACTGTTTTTT; CDR3: CASSRRAGPATNEKLFF
D: -; size: -; V: TRBV4-1; J: TRBJ1-5; DNA: TGCGCCAGCAGTCTACATCCAGGGAATAATCAGCCCCAGCATTTT; CDR3: CASSLHPGNNQPQHF
D: TRBD2; size: -; V: TRBV14; J: TRBJ2-7; DNA: TGTGCCAGCAGCCAGTTCGGCGGGAGAGCCCCCTACGAGCAGTACTTC; CDR3: CASSQFGGRAPYEQYF
D: TRBD1; size: -; V: TRBV10-1; J: TRBJ1-1; DNA: TGCGCCAGCAGTGATGGGACAGCCATGAACACTGAAGCTTTCTTT; CDR3: CASSDGTAMNTEAFF
D: -; size: once; V: TRBV6-2/TRBV6-3; J: TRBJ2-7; DNA: TGTGCCAGCAGTCTTACAGGCACAGCTTCCTACGAGCAGTACTTC; CDR3: CASSLTGTASYEQYF
D: -; size: -; V: TRBV18; J: TRBJ2-3; DNA: TGTGCCAGCTCATCATATTTAGATACGCAGTATTTT; CDR3: CASSSYLDTQYF
D: -; size: -; V: TRBV19; J: TRBJ2-5; DNA: TGTGCCAGTAGGCCGACTAGTCAAGAGACCCAGTACTTC; CDR3: CASRPTSQETQYF
D: -; size: few; V: TRBV12-2; J: TRBJ1-5; DNA: TGTGCAAGTCGCTCCCTCTTTTGGGGGAGGGCTCAGCCCCAGCATTTT; CDR3: CASRSLFWGRAQPQHF
D: -; size: -; V: TRBV4-2; J: TRBJ2-7; DNA: TGTGCCAGCAGCCAAGATCTAATCCTTGGCGAGCAGTACTTC; CDR3: CASSQDLILGEQYF
D: -; size: -; V: TRBV21-1; J: TRBJ1-3; DNA: TGTGCCAGCATTACGTTTTTGGGACAGGGATCCTCTGGAAACACCATATATTTT; CDR3: CASITFLGQGSSGNTIYF
D: TRBD2; size: -; V: TRBV11-3; J: TRBJ2-1; DNA: TGTGCCAGCAGCGTTCCAGGGAGGGCCAGAGTTCCTGAGCAGTTCTTC; CDR3: CASSVPGRARVPEQFF
D: -; size: -; V: TRBV5-1; J: TRBJ1-1; DNA: TGCGCCAGCTCCCCCACTATGAACACTGAAGCTTTCTTT; CDR3: CASSPTMNTEAFF
D: TRBD2; size: -; V: TRBV2; J: TRBJ2-1; DNA: TGTGCCAGCAGTGACCCCGAGGGGGGACTAGTACTCGATGAGCAGTTCTTC; CDR3: CASSDPEGGLVLDEQFF
D: TRBD1; size: few; V: TRBV24-1; J: TRBJ2-6; DNA: TGTGCCACCAGTGGGACAGGGGATGGGGCCAACGTCCTGACTTTC; CDR3: CATSGTGDGANVLTF
D: -; size: -; V: TRBV7-8; J: TRBJ1-1; DNA: TGTGCCAGCAGCCCAAGGGAGGAAGCTTTCTTT; CDR3: CASSPREEAFF
D: -; size: -; V: TRBV4-2; J: TRBJ1-5; DNA: TGTGCCAGCAGCCAAGGGCGGATGGATAATCAGCCCCAGCATTTT; CDR3: CASSQGRMDNQPQHF
D: -; size: -; V: TRBV18; J: TRBJ2-3; DNA: TGTGCCAGCTCACCACCGGCAGATACGCAGTATTTT; CDR3: CASSPPADTQYF
D: TRBD2; size: once; V: TRBV4-3; J: TRBJ2-3; DNA: TGCGCCAGCAGCCGTGGGGAGGGAGCGCAGTATTTT; CDR3: CASSRGEGAQYF
D: TRBD1; size: once; V: TRBV5-6; J: TRBJ2-2; DNA: TGTGCCAGCAGCTTAACAGGGGTCGCCGGGGAGCTGTTTTTT; CDR3: CASSLTGVAGELFF
D: TRBD1; size: -; V: TRBV11-3; J: TRBJ1-1; DNA: TGTGCCAGCAGCTTTGGGACAGGAGCCATGAACACTGAAGCTTTCTTT; CDR3: CASSFGTGAMNTEAFF
D: -; size: -; V: TRBV5-1; J: TRBJ1-5; DNA: TGCGCCAGCAGCTTAGGGACACCCAATCAGCCCCAGCATTTT; CDR3: CASSLGTPNQPQHF
D: -; size: -; V: TRBV27; J: TRBJ1-5; DNA: TGTGCCAGCAGCCTAAAAAGCCCCAATCAGCCCCAGCATTTT; CDR3: CASSLKSPNQPQHF
D: -; size: -; V: TRBV7-3; J: TRBJ2-5; DNA: TGTGCCAGCAGCTTAATTCCCGGGTCAGAGACCCAGTACTTC; CDR3: CASSLIPGSETQYF
D: -; size: -; V: TRBV15; J: TRBJ2-7; DNA: TGTGCCACCACCGAGACAACCAACTCCTACGAGCAGTACTTC; CDR3: CATTETTNSYEQYF
D: TRBD2; size: -; V: TRBV3-1/TRBV3-2; J: TRBJ2-1; DNA: TGTGCCAGCAGCCAAGATCAAGGGACTAGCTTAAGTCGAAATGAGCAGTTCTTC; CDR3: CASSQDQGTSLSRNEQFF
D: -; size: -; V: TRBV2; J: TRBJ2-2; DNA: TGTGCCAGCACTGAGGGATCCATCCCCGGTGGGCTGTTTTTT; CDR3: CASTEGSIPGGLFF
D: -; size: -; V: TRBV5-5; J: TRBJ1-2; DNA: TGTGCCAGCAGCTTGTCACTGGGGGGCTACACCTTC; CDR3: CASSLSLGGYTF
D: TRBD1; size: -; V: TRBV6-5; J: TRBJ2-7; DNA: TGTGCCAGCAGCGAGACAGGGGTGGGAGACGAGCAGTACTTC; CDR3: CASSETGVGDEQYF
D: -; size: -; V: TRBV6-5; J: TRBJ2-2; DNA: TGTGCCAGCAGCCTTTGGGGCCCGAGGACCGGGGAGCTGTTTTTT; CDR3: CASSLWGPRTGELFF
D: -; size: -; V: TRBV18; J: TRBJ1-4; DNA: TGTGCCAGCTCACCAGGGACGGAAGAAACACTGTTTTTT; CDR3: CASSPGTEETLFF
D: -; size: -; V: TRBV5-6; J: TRBJ2-1; DNA: TGTGCCAGCAGCTTGGACAGAAATGAGCAGTTCTTC; CDR3: CASSLDRNEQFF
D: -; size: once; V: TRBV28; J: TRBJ1-5; DNA: TGTGCCAGCAGGTGGGGGGGGGCCCGCAATCAGCCCCAGCATTTT; CDR3: CASRWGGARNQPQHF
D: -; size: -; V: TRBV5-4; J: TRBJ1-3; DNA: TGTGCCAGCAGCTTGGCGGAGACCCCTGGAAACACCATATATTTT; CDR3: CASSLAETPGNTIYF
D: -; size: -; V: TRBV18; J: TRBJ1-5; DNA: TGTGCCAGCTCACGAGACAGGCCCAATCAGCCCCAGCATTTT; CDR3: CASSRDRPNQPQHF
D: -; size: -; V: TRBV19; J: TRBJ2-7; DNA: TGTGCCAGTAGTATTACGGGTTTCGAGGTGGACGAGCAGTACTTC; CDR3: CASSITGFEVDEQYF
D: -; size: -; V: TRBV19; J: TRBJ1-3; DNA: TGTGCCAGTAGTATTCAGGACGCTGGAAACACCATATATTTT; CDR3: CASSIQDAGNTIYF
D: TRBD1; size: -; V: TRBV19; J: TRBJ2-7; DNA: TGTGCCAGTAGCGAAGCACCAGGGGGCAGCTCCTACGAGCAGTACTTC; CDR3: CASSEAPGGSSYEQYF
D: -; size: -; V: TRBV15; J: TRBJ1-1; DNA: TGTGCCACCAGCAGAGACAGGGAGGTCACTGAAGCTTTCTTT; CDR3: CATSRDREVTEAFF
D: -; size: few; V: TRBV4-3; J: TRBJ1-1; DNA: TGCGCCAGCAGCCAAGATAGAGGATTCACTGAAGCTTTCTTT; CDR3: CASSQDRGFTEAFF
D: -; size: -; V: TRBV4-3; J: TRBJ1-2; DNA: TGCGCCAGCAGCCAAGATAGGGCACCAACTAACTATGGCTACACCTTC; CDR3: CASSQDRAPTNYGYTF
D: TRBD1; size: -; V: TRBV5-1; J: TRBJ2-7; DNA: TGCGCCAGCAGCCCCGGACAGGCTCTGGGCGAGCAGTACTTC; CDR3: CASSPGQALGEQYF